The 19 T cell receptor beta chains presented below share a single source sample, sequenced in a study of shared clonotypes between healthy human individuals. Profiling relied on immunoSEQ multiplex PCR, and the TCRdb table lists in-frame clones only, not all of them. The table shows around 750,000 clones, with about 74% occurring only once. Sequenced input: memory CD4+ T cells sorted from blood. Subset noted: CD45RA-negative fraction. The receptor source for this set is a woman aged 25 to 39 in good health.

This chain uses TRBV9 with TRBJ2-3, with 10 bases identical to TRBD2. This CDR3 has 15 residues. CDR1 and CDR2 (germline): SGDLS, YYNGEE. The ends lost 4 bases at V and 6 bases at J; junction bases unmatched: 8. Written as DNA, the CDR3 is TGTGCCAGCAGCCCCGAGCCACTAGCGGGGGATACGCAGTATTTT. It yields the protein CASSPEPLAGDTQYF.

This clone was detected a few times. The gene calls are TRBV19 and TRBJ2-7, with 11 bases lining up with TRBD2. The germline gives CDR1 LNHDA, CDR2 SQIVND (reference sequence). This CDR3 contains 16 residues. V lost 3 bases to trimming and J lost 3 bases; unmatched junction nucleotides: 7. The CDR3 DNA reads as TGTGCCAGTAGTATTTCTGGGACTAGCGGAAACTACGAGCAGTACTTC. Encoded protein: CASSISGTSGNYEQYF. Using reference TRBV19 and TRBJ2-7 for the parts outside the CDR3, the full variable domain is DGGITQSPKYLFRKEGQNVTLSCEQNLNHDAMYWYRQDPGQGLRLIYYSQIVNDFQKGDIAEGYSVSREKKESFPLTVTSAQKNPTAFYLCASSISGTSGNYEQYFGPGTRLTVT.

The V gene is TRBV23-1, the J gene TRBJ1-1; no firm D call. TRBV23-1 is an ORF for which the function is uncertain. This CDR3 spans 18 amino acids. Trimming took 6 bases from V and 0 from J, leaving 23 bases between them. The CDR3 loop reads CASRPNPNTGSMNTEAFF. For the CDR3, the DNA is TGCGCCAGCAGACCTAATCCCAACACTGGTTCTATGAACACTGAAGCTTTCTTT.

This clone was seen once. The V call is TRBV10-2, the J call TRBJ1-3; D gene ambiguous. The V end lost 6 bases, the J end lost 0 bases, and 6 bases lay between the germline ends. This CDR3 has 13 amino acids. CDR1 is WSHSY, CDR2 SAAADI, per germline. The CDR3 here is CASRQYSGNTIYF. CDR3 nucleotide sequence: TGCGCCAGCAGACAGTACTCTGGAAACACCATATATTTT.

The genes are TRBV14 and TRBJ1-1; no firm D call. The CDR3 sequence is 14 residues long. Looked up from germline, CDR1 is SGHDN and CDR2 is FVKESK. The V gene lost 0 bases and the J gene lost 5 bases, with 10 bases spanning the gap. The CDR3 DNA sequence: TGTGCCAGCAGCCAAGACTGGGAGAGGACTGAAGCTTTCTTT. This sequence encodes CASSQDWERTEAFF.

This clone was recorded only once. This same CDR3 is encoded by further DNA sequences in the sample. The V call is TRBV19, the J call TRBJ1-1; 7 bases line up with TRBD1. The V gene end was trimmed by 6 bases and the J gene end by 5 bases; junction bases not matched to a gene: 6. The CDR3 contains 13 residues. Germline loops: CDR1 LNHDA, CDR2 SQIVND (reference sequence). DNA of the CDR3: TGTGCCAGTAGGCGACAGGGAGAAACTGAAGCTTTCTTT. This translates into CASRRQGETEAFF.

This clone was detected only a few times. This rearrangement joins TRBV7-2 to TRBJ2-1, with 7 bases fitting TRBD1. The CDR3 sequence is 12 residues long. With 2 bases clipped from V and 12 bases from J, the junction kept 4 bases outside the gene matches. Germline values: CDR1 SGHTA, CDR2 FQGNSA. CDR3 amino acids: CASSLPGQAQFF. CDR3 nucleotide sequence: TGTGCCAGCAGCTTACCCGGACAGGCGCAGTTCTTC. Drawing the rest from reference TRBV7-2 and TRBJ2-1, the complete variable domain is GAGVSQSPSNKVTEKGKDVELRCDPISGHTALYWYRQSLGQGLEFLIYFQGNSAPDKSGLPSDRFSAERTGGSVSTLTIQRTQQEDSAVYLCASSLPGQAQFFGPGTRLTVL.

V and J are TRBV2 and TRBJ1-2; TRBD1 is a possible D gene (5 bases). Germline V gene data show CDR1 as SNHLY and CDR2 as FYNNEI. V shed 6 bases and J shed 7 bases, with 15 bases lying between them. The CDR3 has 13 amino acids. CDR3 bases: TGTGCCAGCAGGGGGGACGGCCCTAGTGGCTACACCTTC. Encoded protein: CASRGDGPSGYTF.

J is TRBJ2-1 and V is TRBV19, with 7 positions matching TRBD2. CDR1 and CDR2 from the germline V gene are LNHDA and SQIVND (reference sequence). With 1 base clipped from V and 1 base from J, the junction kept 13 bases outside the gene matches. CDR3 length: 19 residues. CDR3 in amino acids: CASSIGVLEASGSYNEQFF. As DNA, the CDR3 is TGTGCCAGTAGTATAGGCGTTTTAGAGGCTAGCGGTTCCTACAATGAGCAGTTCTTC. Drawing the rest from reference TRBV19 and TRBJ2-1, the complete variable domain is DGGITQSPKYLFRKEGQNVTLSCEQNLNHDAMYWYRQDPGQGLRLIYYSQIVNDFQKGDIAEGYSVSREKKESFPLTVTSAQKNPTAFYLCASSIGVLEASGSYNEQFFGPGTRLTVL.

Details on this clone: At the DNA level, this CDR3 is encoded by other sequences in the same sample as well. The V and J genes are TRBV5-4 and TRBJ1-3; D gene ambiguous. There are 15 residues in the CDR3. V shed 1 base and J shed 0 bases, with 8 bases lying between them. The germline V gene has CDR1 SGHNT and CDR2 YYREEE (reference sequence). Written as DNA, the CDR3 is TGTGCCAGCAGCTTGCAAGGGCTCTCTGGAAACACCATATATTTT. Amino acids: CASSLQGLSGNTIYF.

This sequence joins TRBV19 and TRBJ1-5; no clear D gene. The CDR3 covers 13 residues. Trimming took 3 bases from V and 3 from J, leaving 6 bases between them. CDR1 LNHDA and CDR2 SQIVND come from the germline V gene (reference sequence). The DNA of the CDR3 is TGTGCCAGTAGTATGGGCAACAATCAGCCCCAGCATTTT. This sequence encodes CASSMGNNQPQHF.

This chain links TRBV30 with TRBJ1-4; the D is unclear. The germline CDR1 and CDR2 sequences are GTSNPN and SVGIG (reference sequence). Trimming pared 6 bases from V and 5 bases from J, leaving 7 bases between. This CDR3 is 11 amino acids long. This CDR3 is CACERNEKLFF. CDR3 DNA: TGTGCCTGCGAGAGAAATGAAAAACTGTTTTTT.

The chain combines TRBV6-6 with TRBJ2-3; D gene uncertain. Germline V gene sequence: CDR1 MNHNY, CDR2 SVGAGI (reference sequence). Trimming stripped 6 bases from V and 8 bases from J, with 18 bases between. CDR3 length: 14 amino acids. The CDR3: CASSKPLDDGTQYF. CDR3 bases: TGTGCCAGCAGCAAACCTCTGGACGATGGTACGCAGTATTTT.

This clone has just a few counts. V is TRBV4-1 and J is TRBJ2-2; D gene unclear. Deletions cut 0 bases from V and 6 bases from J, with 11 bases between. CDR3 size: 15 residues. Germline values: CDR1 MGHRA, CDR2 YSYEKL. Here the CDR3 DNA reads TGCGCCAGCAGCCAAGATTCGGGCAGACCCGGGGAGCTGTTTTTT. This sequence encodes CASSQDSGRPGELFF.

The chain recombines TRBV9 with TRBJ1-2, with TRBD1 as a possible D gene (6 bases). V was trimmed by 3 bases and J by 0 bases, leaving 9 bases between them. The CDR3 contains 14 residues. Germline assignment: CDR1 SGDLS and CDR2 YYNGEE. CDR3 sequence (DNA): TGTGCCAGCAGCGCCAGGGGTTCTAACTATGGCTACACCTTC. Its protein product is CASSARGSNYGYTF.

V and J are TRBV6-5 and TRBJ2-5; D is tentatively TRBD1 or TRBD2 (5 bases each). The last part of the DNA fits TRBJ2-7 better; the J call may be wrong. CDR1 is MNHEY and CDR2 is SVGAGI in the germline V gene. This CDR3 is built from 15 residues. CDR3 loop: CASSYGTPSLYEQYF. The CDR3 bases are TGTGCCAGCAGTTATGGGACCCCGTCCTTATACGAGCAGTACTTC.

This chain joins TRBV6-5 and TRBJ2-3, with D unclear. Germline V gives CDR1 MNHEY, CDR2 SVGAGI. This CDR3 contains 16 residues. Trimming removed 2 bases at V and 2 bases at J, with 14 bases between. In nucleotides, the CDR3 is TGTGCCAGCAGTTACGTCCGGAGCAGAACCACAGATACGCAGTATTTT. The encoded protein is CASSYVRSRTTDTQYF.

This chain joins TRBV30 and TRBJ1-2; TRBD1 might be the D (6 bases). Germline V gives CDR1 GTSNPN, CDR2 SVGIG (reference sequence). This CDR3 region has 13 residues. Between the trimmed V and J ends, which lost 4 bases and 8 bases, there was a span of 17 bases. CDR3 nucleotides: TGTGCCTGGAAAAAGCTTGGGGGCGCAGGCTACACCTTC. This sequence encodes CAWKKLGGAGYTF.

J is TRBJ2-6 and V is TRBV28; D remains ambiguous. The V gene's germline CDR1 is MDHEN and CDR2 SYDVKM. Trimming stripped 3 bases from V and 0 bases from J, with 12 bases between. The CDR3 runs 17 residues. The CDR3 DNA is TGTGCCAGCAGTTTCCACTCATTAGACTCTGGGGCCAACGTCCTGACTTTC. Its translation: CASSFHSLDSGANVLTF. Looking up the rest from reference TRBV28 and TRBJ2-6 gives the full variable domain: DVKVTQSSRYLVKRTGEKVFLECVQDMDHENMFWYRQDPGLGLRLIYFSYDVKMKEKGDIPEGYSVSREKKERFSLILESASTNQTSMYLCASSFHSLDSGANVLTFGAGSRLTVL.